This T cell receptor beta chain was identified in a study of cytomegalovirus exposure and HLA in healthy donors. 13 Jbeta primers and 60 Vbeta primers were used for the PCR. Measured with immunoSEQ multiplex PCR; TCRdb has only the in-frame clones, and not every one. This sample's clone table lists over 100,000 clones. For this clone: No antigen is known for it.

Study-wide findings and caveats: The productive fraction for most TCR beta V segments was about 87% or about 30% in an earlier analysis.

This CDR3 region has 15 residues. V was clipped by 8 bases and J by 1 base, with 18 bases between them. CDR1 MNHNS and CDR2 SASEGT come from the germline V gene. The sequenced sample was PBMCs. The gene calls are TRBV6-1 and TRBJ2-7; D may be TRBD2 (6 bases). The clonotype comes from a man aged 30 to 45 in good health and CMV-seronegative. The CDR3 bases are TGTGCCAGCTTGCGGGGCCGGGGTGGGTCCTACGAGCAGTACTTC. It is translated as CASLRGRGGSYEQYF.